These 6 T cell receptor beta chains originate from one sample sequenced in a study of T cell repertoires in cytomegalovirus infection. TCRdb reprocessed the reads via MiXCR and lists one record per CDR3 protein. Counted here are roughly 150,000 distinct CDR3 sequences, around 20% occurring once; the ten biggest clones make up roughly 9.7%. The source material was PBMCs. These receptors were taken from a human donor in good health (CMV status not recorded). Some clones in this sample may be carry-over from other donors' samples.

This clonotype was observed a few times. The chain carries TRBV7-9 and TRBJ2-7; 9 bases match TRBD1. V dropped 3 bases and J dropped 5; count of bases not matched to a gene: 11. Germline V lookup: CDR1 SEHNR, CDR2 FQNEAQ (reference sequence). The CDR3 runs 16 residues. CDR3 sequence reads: CASSFSPRGQGDEQYF. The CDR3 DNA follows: TGTGCCAGCAGCTTTTCTCCGAGGGGACAGGGAGACGAGCAGTACTTC. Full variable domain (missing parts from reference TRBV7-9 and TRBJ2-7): DTGVSQNPRHKITKRGQNVTFRCDPISEHNRLYWYRQTLGQGPEFLTYFQNEAQLEKSRLLSDRFSAERPKGSFSTLEIQRTEQGDSAMYLCASSFSPRGQGDEQYFGPGTRLTVT.

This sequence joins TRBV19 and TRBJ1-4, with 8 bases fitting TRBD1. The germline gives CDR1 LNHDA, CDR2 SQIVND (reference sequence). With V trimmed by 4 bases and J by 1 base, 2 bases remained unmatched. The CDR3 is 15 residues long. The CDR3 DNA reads TGTGCCAGTAGTACAGGGGGCGGAACTAATGAAAAACTGTTTTTT. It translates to CASSTGGGTNEKLFF. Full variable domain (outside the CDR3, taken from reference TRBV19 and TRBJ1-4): DGGITQSPKYLFRKEGQNVTLSCEQNLNHDAMYWYRQDPGQGLRLIYYSQIVNDFQKGDIAEGYSVSREKKESFPLTVTSAQKNPTAFYLCASSTGGGTNEKLFFGSGTQLSVL.

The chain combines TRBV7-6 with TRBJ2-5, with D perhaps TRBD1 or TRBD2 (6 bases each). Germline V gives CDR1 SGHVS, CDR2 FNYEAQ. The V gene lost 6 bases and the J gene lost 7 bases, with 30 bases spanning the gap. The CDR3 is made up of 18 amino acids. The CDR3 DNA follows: TGTGCCAGCAGACATAAGACTAGAGGGACAACGTTCGGTAGGACCCAGTACTTC. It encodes CASRHKTRGTTFGRTQYF.

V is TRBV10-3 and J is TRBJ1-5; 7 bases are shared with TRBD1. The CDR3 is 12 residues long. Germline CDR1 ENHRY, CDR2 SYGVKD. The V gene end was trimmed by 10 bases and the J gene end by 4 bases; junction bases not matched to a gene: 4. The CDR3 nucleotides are TGTGCCACGCAGACAGGGAATCAGCCCCAGCATTTT. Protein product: CATQTGNQPQHF.

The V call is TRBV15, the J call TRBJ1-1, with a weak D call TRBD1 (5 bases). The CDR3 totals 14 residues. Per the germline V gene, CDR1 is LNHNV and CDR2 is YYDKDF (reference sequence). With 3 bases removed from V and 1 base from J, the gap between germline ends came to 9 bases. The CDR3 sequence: CATSSGTPNTEAFF. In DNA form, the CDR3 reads TGTGCCACCAGCAGCGGGACCCCGAACACTGAAGCTTTCTTT.

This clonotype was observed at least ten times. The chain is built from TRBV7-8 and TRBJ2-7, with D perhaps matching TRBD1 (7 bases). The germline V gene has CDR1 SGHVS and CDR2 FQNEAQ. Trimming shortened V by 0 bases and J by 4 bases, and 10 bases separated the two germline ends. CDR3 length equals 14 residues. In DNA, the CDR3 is TGTGCCAGCAGCTTAGCTTCAGGGGGGTACGAGCAGTACTTC. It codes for CASSLASGGYEQYF.